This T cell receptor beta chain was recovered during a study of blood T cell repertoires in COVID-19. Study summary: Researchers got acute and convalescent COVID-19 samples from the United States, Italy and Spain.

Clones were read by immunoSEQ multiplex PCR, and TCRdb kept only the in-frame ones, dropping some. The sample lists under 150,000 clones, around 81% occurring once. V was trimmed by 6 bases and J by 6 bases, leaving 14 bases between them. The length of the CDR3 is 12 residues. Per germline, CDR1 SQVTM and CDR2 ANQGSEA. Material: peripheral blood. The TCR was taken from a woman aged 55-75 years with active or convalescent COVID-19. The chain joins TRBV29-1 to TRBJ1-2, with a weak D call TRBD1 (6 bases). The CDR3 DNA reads TGCAGCGTAGTAGGGGGAGAAAATGGCTACACCTTC. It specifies CSVVGGENGYTF.